This TCR beta chain was found in a study of OX40 agonist ivuxolimab in advanced cancers. Assay used: immunoSEQ multiplex PCR; TCRdb lists only in-frame clones, some missing. The table has about 98,000 clones, approximately 93% seen once; the top ten hold about 0.24%. In germline, CDR1 is LGHNA, CDR2 YSLEER. CDR3 length: 13 residues. Between the trimmed V and J ends, which lost 4 bases and 5 bases, there was a span of 8 bases. The sample here was CD4+ or CD8+ T cells sorted from blood, taken in a trial of the OX40 agonist ivuxolimab. This receptor was identified in an adult with an advanced solid tumor such as melanoma, head and neck, liver or kidney cancer. This chain connects TRBV4-3 to TRBJ2-2, with no clear D. This chain's CDR3 is CASSPRWTGELFF. The CDR3 bases are TGCGCCAGCAGCCCACGGTGGACCGGGGAGCTGTTTTTT.